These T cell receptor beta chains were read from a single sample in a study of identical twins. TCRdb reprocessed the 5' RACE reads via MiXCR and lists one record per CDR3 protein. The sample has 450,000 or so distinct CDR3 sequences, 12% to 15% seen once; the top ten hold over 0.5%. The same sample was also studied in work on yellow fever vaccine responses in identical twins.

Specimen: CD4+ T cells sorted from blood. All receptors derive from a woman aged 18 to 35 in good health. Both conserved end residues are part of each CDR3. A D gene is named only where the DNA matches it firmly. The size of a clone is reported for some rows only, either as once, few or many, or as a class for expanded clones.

cdr3_aa: CSAREGQLNTEAFF
cdr3_nt: TGCAGTGCTAGAGAAGGACAGTTAAACACTGAAGCTTTCTTT
clone_size: few
d_call: -
j_call: TRBJ1-1
v_call: TRBV20-1

cdr3_aa: CASSPDSADTQYF
cdr3_nt: TGTGCCAGCTCACCAGACTCAGCAGATACGCAGTATTTT
clone_size: -
d_call: -
j_call: TRBJ2-3
v_call: TRBV18

cdr3_aa: CASSALNEQYF
cdr3_nt: TGTGCCAGCAGTGCGTTGAACGAGCAGTACTTC
clone_size: -
d_call: -
j_call: TRBJ2-7
v_call: TRBV25-1

cdr3_aa: CATSRGGAGEHGYTF
cdr3_nt: TGTGCCACCAGCAGAGGGGGGGCAGGTGAACATGGCTACACCTTC
clone_size: -
d_call: -
j_call: TRBJ1-2
v_call: TRBV15

cdr3_aa: CAASVRGNEQFF
cdr3_nt: TGTGCCGCATCCGTCAGGGGGAATGAGCAGTTCTTC
clone_size: -
d_call: TRBD1
j_call: TRBJ2-1
v_call: TRBV6-6

cdr3_aa: CSVEGVLAPPTGEQFF
cdr3_nt: TGCAGCGTTGAAGGTGTTCTGGCGCCTCCGACGGGTGAGCAGTTCTTC
clone_size: few
d_call: -
j_call: TRBJ2-1
v_call: TRBV29-1

cdr3_aa: CASSLKGQGNSPLHF
cdr3_nt: TGTGCCAGCAGTTTAAAGGGACAGGGGAATTCACCCCTCCACTTT
clone_size: few
d_call: TRBD1
j_call: TRBJ1-6
v_call: TRBV27

cdr3_aa: CATSDRTSGSLDEQYF
cdr3_nt: TGTGCCACCAGTGACCGGACTAGCGGGAGTCTCGACGAGCAGTACTTC
clone_size: -
d_call: TRBD2
j_call: TRBJ2-7
v_call: TRBV24-1

cdr3_aa: CASSYDGLRFYEQYF
cdr3_nt: TGTGCCAGCAGTTATGATGGTTTACGCTTCTACGAGCAGTACTTC
clone_size: few
d_call: -
j_call: TRBJ2-7
v_call: TRBV6-2/TRBV6-3

cdr3_aa: CAISASGQETQYF
cdr3_nt: TGTGCCATCAGCGCTAGCGGCCAAGAGACCCAGTACTTC
clone_size: -
d_call: TRBD2
j_call: TRBJ2-5
v_call: TRBV10-3

cdr3_aa: CATQWGEGYNEQFF
cdr3_nt: TGTGCCACCCAATGGGGTGAGGGGTACAATGAGCAGTTCTTC
clone_size: few
d_call: -
j_call: TRBJ2-1
v_call: TRBV2

cdr3_aa: CSAIRDRGSYEQYF
cdr3_nt: TGCAGTGCTATCCGGGACAGGGGCTCCTACGAGCAGTACTTC
clone_size: -
d_call: TRBD1
j_call: TRBJ2-7
v_call: TRBV20-1

cdr3_aa: CAISLAVSSYEQYF
cdr3_nt: TGTGCCATCAGCCTAGCGGTTAGCTCCTACGAGCAGTACTTC
clone_size: -
d_call: TRBD2
j_call: TRBJ2-7
v_call: TRBV10-3

cdr3_aa: CASSPGTGAGNTIYF
cdr3_nt: TGTGCCAGCAGCCCGGGGACAGGGGCTGGAAACACCATATATTTT
clone_size: few
d_call: TRBD1
j_call: TRBJ1-3
v_call: TRBV7-2

cdr3_aa: CASRQGDGSAYEQYF
cdr3_nt: TGTGCCAGCAGACAGGGGGATGGTTCTGCCTACGAGCAGTACTTC
clone_size: -
d_call: TRBD1
j_call: TRBJ2-7
v_call: TRBV6-1

cdr3_aa: CASRSGQGVSYEQYF
cdr3_nt: TGTGCCAGCAGATCGGGACAGGGGGTTTCCTACGAGCAGTACTTC
clone_size: few
d_call: TRBD1
j_call: TRBJ2-7
v_call: TRBV28

cdr3_aa: CASSPSRPSYEQYF
cdr3_nt: TGTGCCAGCAGCCCATCGCGGCCCTCCTACGAGCAGTACTTC
clone_size: -
d_call: -
j_call: TRBJ2-7
v_call: TRBV7-2

cdr3_aa: CASSYSFGSGRGQETQYF
cdr3_nt: TGTGCCAGCAGTTACTCGTTTGGCAGCGGGAGAGGGCAAGAGACCCAGTACTTC
clone_size: -
d_call: TRBD2
j_call: TRBJ2-5
v_call: TRBV6-2/TRBV6-3

cdr3_aa: CSARDESVRAFF
cdr3_nt: TGCAGTGCTAGAGACGAGTCTGTTCGGGCTTTCTTT
clone_size: -
d_call: -
j_call: TRBJ1-1
v_call: TRBV20-1

cdr3_aa: CASSSRGNTIYF
cdr3_nt: TGTGCCAGCAGCTCCCGCGGAAACACCATATATTTT
clone_size: -
d_call: -
j_call: TRBJ1-3
v_call: TRBV6-5

cdr3_aa: CASTRDRVIPGSYEQYF
cdr3_nt: TGTGCCAGCACCCGGGACAGGGTAATCCCAGGCTCCTACGAGCAGTACTTC
clone_size: -
d_call: TRBD1
j_call: TRBJ2-7
v_call: TRBV4-2

cdr3_aa: CSAESYNEQFF
cdr3_nt: TGCAGCGCGGAGAGTTACAATGAGCAGTTCTTC
clone_size: few
d_call: -
j_call: TRBJ2-1
v_call: TRBV29-1

cdr3_aa: CASSEGSLGNQPQHF
cdr3_nt: TGTGCCAGCAGTGAGGGGTCTCTGGGCAATCAGCCCCAGCATTTT
clone_size: many
d_call: -
j_call: TRBJ1-5
v_call: TRBV2

cdr3_aa: CASSDPNKPQYF
cdr3_nt: TGTGCCAGCAGCGACCCCAATAAGCCCCAGTACTTC
clone_size: -
d_call: -
j_call: TRBJ2-5
v_call: TRBV7-3

cdr3_aa: CSARASGNPYNEQFF
cdr3_nt: TGCAGTGCTAGAGCTAGCGGGAACCCCTACAATGAGCAGTTCTTC
clone_size: few
d_call: TRBD2
j_call: TRBJ2-1
v_call: TRBV20-1

cdr3_aa: CATSDPGTGSTDTQYF
cdr3_nt: TGTGCCACCAGTGATCCCGGGACAGGTTCTACAGATACGCAGTATTTT
clone_size: -
d_call: TRBD1
j_call: TRBJ2-3
v_call: TRBV24-1

cdr3_aa: CASSPSINYNEQFF
cdr3_nt: TGTGCCAGCAGCCCCTCCATCAACTACAATGAGCAGTTCTTC
clone_size: -
d_call: -
j_call: TRBJ2-1
v_call: TRBV11-3

cdr3_aa: CASGRDGEQFF
cdr3_nt: TGTGCCAGCGGAAGAGACGGGGAGCAGTTCTTC
clone_size: many
d_call: -
j_call: TRBJ2-1
v_call: TRBV12-3/TRBV12-4

cdr3_aa: CATSDSDHSGANVLTF
cdr3_nt: TGTGCCACCAGTGATTCGGACCATTCTGGGGCCAACGTCCTGACTTTC
clone_size: many
d_call: -
j_call: TRBJ2-6
v_call: TRBV24-1

cdr3_aa: CSVSTGRVKNIQYF
cdr3_nt: TGCAGCGTGTCCACAGGGCGGGTCAAAAACATTCAGTACTTC
clone_size: -
d_call: -
j_call: TRBJ2-4
v_call: TRBV29-1

cdr3_aa: CASSYESGNTGELFF
cdr3_nt: TGTGCCAGCAGTTACGAATCCGGGAATACCGGGGAGCTGTTTTTT
clone_size: -
d_call: -
j_call: TRBJ2-2
v_call: TRBV6-5

cdr3_aa: CASCQEGLADYEQYF
cdr3_nt: TGTGCCAGCTGTCAAGAGGGACTAGCGGATTACGAGCAGTACTTC
clone_size: few
d_call: -
j_call: TRBJ2-7
v_call: TRBV21-1

cdr3_aa: CASTVLANTGELFF
cdr3_nt: TGTGCCAGCACGGTTCTAGCGAACACCGGGGAGCTGTTTTTT
clone_size: -
d_call: -
j_call: TRBJ2-2
v_call: TRBV19

cdr3_aa: CASSPSPGGTGELFF
cdr3_nt: TGTGCCAGCAGCCCGTCCCCGGGGGGGACCGGGGAGCTGTTTTTT
clone_size: -
d_call: TRBD2
j_call: TRBJ2-2
v_call: TRBV14

cdr3_aa: CASSLAQGRRQETQYF
cdr3_nt: TGTGCCAGCAGCTTAGCTCAGGGGCGACGACAAGAGACCCAGTACTTC
clone_size: few
d_call: -
j_call: TRBJ2-5
v_call: TRBV7-2

cdr3_aa: CSARGGTSYEQYF
cdr3_nt: TGCAGTGCTAGAGGCGGGACCTCCTACGAGCAGTACTTC
clone_size: -
d_call: -
j_call: TRBJ2-7
v_call: TRBV20-1

cdr3_aa: CASSWTGPSSYNEQFF
cdr3_nt: TGCGCCAGCAGCTGGACAGGGCCCAGCTCCTACAATGAGCAGTTCTTC
clone_size: -
d_call: TRBD1
j_call: TRBJ2-1
v_call: TRBV5-1

cdr3_aa: CASSLTTRSTDTQYF
cdr3_nt: TGTGCCAGCAGCTTAACTACTAGGAGCACAGATACGCAGTATTTT
clone_size: -
d_call: -
j_call: TRBJ2-3
v_call: TRBV7-9

cdr3_aa: CATSTGVGTSGRREQFF
cdr3_nt: TGTGCCACCAGCACTGGCGTCGGGACTAGCGGGAGACGGGAGCAGTTCTTC
clone_size: -
d_call: TRBD2
j_call: TRBJ2-1
v_call: TRBV15

cdr3_aa: CASNLGRWTEAFF
cdr3_nt: TGTGCCAGCAATCTTGGTCGATGGACTGAAGCTTTCTTT
clone_size: few
d_call: -
j_call: TRBJ1-1
v_call: TRBV6-1

cdr3_aa: CAISDPRFSYEQYF
cdr3_nt: TGTGCCATCAGTGATCCCAGGTTTTCCTACGAGCAGTACTTC
clone_size: -
d_call: -
j_call: TRBJ2-7
v_call: TRBV10-3

cdr3_aa: CASSTSTALDSPLHF
cdr3_nt: TGTGCCAGCAGTACCTCAACAGCGTTAGATTCACCCCTCCACTTT
clone_size: many
d_call: -
j_call: TRBJ1-6
v_call: TRBV28

cdr3_aa: CASRRAKENGYTF
cdr3_nt: TGTGCCAGCCGTAGGGCCAAGGAAAATGGCTACACCTTC
clone_size: -
d_call: -
j_call: TRBJ1-2
v_call: TRBV6-1

cdr3_aa: CASSLARTLYNEQFF
cdr3_nt: TGCGCCAGCAGCTTGGCCAGGACTCTTTACAATGAGCAGTTCTTC
clone_size: many
d_call: -
j_call: TRBJ2-1
v_call: TRBV5-1

cdr3_aa: CSAPGLTYNEQFF
cdr3_nt: TGCAGTGCCCCGGGACTAACTTACAATGAGCAGTTCTTC
clone_size: few
d_call: TRBD2
j_call: TRBJ2-1
v_call: TRBV20-1

cdr3_aa: CASSSPLSGRGDTQYF
cdr3_nt: TGTGCCAGCAGCTCGCCCCTTAGCGGGAGAGGCGATACGCAGTATTTT
clone_size: few
d_call: TRBD2
j_call: TRBJ2-3
v_call: TRBV11-2

cdr3_aa: CASSPGTSGRSDEQYF
cdr3_nt: TGCGCCAGCAGCCCCGGGACTAGCGGGAGGAGCGACGAGCAGTACTTC
clone_size: -
d_call: TRBD2
j_call: TRBJ2-7
v_call: TRBV5-1

cdr3_aa: CASSYGRTVSGEQYF
cdr3_nt: TGTGCCAGCAGTTACGGCCGGACAGTCTCGGGTGAGCAGTACTTC
clone_size: -
d_call: -
j_call: TRBJ2-7
v_call: TRBV6-5

cdr3_aa: CASSRGQGVYYEQYF
cdr3_nt: TGTGCCAGCAGCCGCGGACAGGGGGTCTACTACGAGCAGTACTTC
clone_size: -
d_call: TRBD1
j_call: TRBJ2-7
v_call: TRBV6-1

cdr3_aa: CASSYYEKLFF
cdr3_nt: TGTGCCAGCAGTTACTATGAAAAACTGTTTTTT
clone_size: -
d_call: -
j_call: TRBJ1-4
v_call: TRBV2

cdr3_aa: CASSQRTGIPGANVLTF
cdr3_nt: TGCGCCAGCAGCCAGAGAACAGGGATCCCTGGGGCCAACGTCCTGACTTTC
clone_size: -
d_call: -
j_call: TRBJ2-6
v_call: TRBV4-3

cdr3_aa: CASSFRVGSYNEQFF
cdr3_nt: TGTGCCAGCAGTTTCAGGGTAGGCTCCTACAATGAGCAGTTCTTC
clone_size: many
d_call: -
j_call: TRBJ2-1
v_call: TRBV12-3/TRBV12-4

cdr3_aa: CASSETAGSYEQYF
cdr3_nt: TGCGCCAGCAGCGAGACTGCCGGCTCCTACGAGCAGTACTTC
clone_size: -
d_call: -
j_call: TRBJ2-7
v_call: TRBV5-1

cdr3_aa: CSVQQERGSYEQYF
cdr3_nt: TGCAGCGTTCAGCAGGAGAGGGGGTCCTACGAGCAGTACTTC
clone_size: few
d_call: -
j_call: TRBJ2-7
v_call: TRBV29-1

cdr3_aa: CASSHLLDRGRQPQHF
cdr3_nt: TGCGCCAGCAGTCACCTACTGGACAGGGGGCGGCAGCCCCAGCATTTT
clone_size: few
d_call: TRBD1
j_call: TRBJ1-5
v_call: TRBV23-1

cdr3_aa: CASSQAGYTEAFF
cdr3_nt: TGTGCCAGCAGCCAAGCAGGATACACTGAAGCTTTCTTT
clone_size: -
d_call: -
j_call: TRBJ1-1
v_call: TRBV3-1

cdr3_aa: CASSLYGEAFF
cdr3_nt: TGCGCCAGCAGCTTGTACGGTGAAGCTTTCTTT
clone_size: -
d_call: -
j_call: TRBJ1-1
v_call: TRBV5-1

cdr3_aa: CSAIESRGLSYEQYF
cdr3_nt: TGCAGTGCCATAGAGTCTCGGGGGCTCTCCTACGAGCAGTACTTC
clone_size: few
d_call: -
j_call: TRBJ2-7
v_call: TRBV20-1

cdr3_aa: CACTREAKNIQYF
cdr3_nt: TGTGCCTGTACTCGTGAAGCCAAAAACATTCAGTACTTC
clone_size: -
d_call: -
j_call: TRBJ2-4
v_call: TRBV30